The TCR beta chain described here comes from a study of neurological immune-mediated disorders. In TCRdb, the 5' RACE reads were re-called with MiXCR into one record per CDR3 protein. In the table there are roughly 70,000 distinct CDR3 sequences, around 5.5% of which are singletons. Study outcomes and limitations: One related-CDR3 cluster, which may be a signature, held the repertoires of 18 of 34 multiple sclerosis patients after phylogenetic grouping.

This clonotype has ten or more counts. Its antigen is not known. The sequenced material came from PBMCs. The sequence was obtained from a woman in her twenties or thirties with multiple sclerosis.

The CDR3 loop reads CASNVQGDLDEQFF. The CDR3 bases are TGCGCCAGCAACGTGCAGGGTGATTTGGATGAGCAGTTCTTC. V is TRBV5-1 and J is TRBJ2-1, with D possibly TRBD1 on 5 matching bases. Germline lookup yields CDR1 SGHRS and CDR2 YFSETQ. Trimming took 6 bases from V and 8 from J, leaving 18 bases between them. This CDR3 spans 14 amino acids.